This record covers a single T cell receptor (beta chain). Its target is unknown. The CDR3 spans 15 residues. The germline V gene has CDR1 SGHNT and CDR2 YYREEE (reference sequence). The V gene lost 0 bases and the J gene lost 4 bases, with 13 bases spanning the gap. These data are taken from a study of cytomegalovirus exposure and HLA in healthy donors. Study-level background: Sequencing of about 200 million T cells in an earlier analysis found more than 100 million unique TCR beta sequences. Early release data held around 82 million unique TCRs from HLA-typed donors.

PCR amplification relied on 60 Vbeta primers (plus 13 Jbeta primers). In the authors' methods: Unique TCR beta chains totaled roughly 81 million in a later count, with approximately 10 million of them shared. Profiling relied on immunoSEQ multiplex PCR, and the TCRdb table lists in-frame clones only, not all of them. Clone size and the V and J calls come from that table; the DNA yielded D and trimming. This repertoire shows 140,000 to 150,000 clones, about 73% found once; its top ten account for around 1.9%. Findings of the study overall: With later analysis, a missense DCLRE1C variant became linked to TCR beta V- and J-gene trimming.

The chain couples TRBV5-4 to TRBJ1-1; D not certain. The sample consisted of PBMCs. The TCR was taken from a woman aged 55-70 years in good health and CMV-seropositive. The CDR3 DNA reads TGTGCCAGCAGCTTGGAAGTTTCGGTCGCCACTGAAGCTTTCTTT. Protein product: CASSLEVSVATEAFF. Drawing the rest from reference TRBV5-4 and TRBJ1-1, the complete variable domain is ETGVTQSPTHLIKTRGQQVTLRCSSQSGHNTVSWYQQALGQGPQFIFQYYREEENGRGNFPPRFSGLQFPNYSSELNVNALELDDSALYLCASSLEVSVATEAFFGQGTRLTVV.